Listed here are 19 T cell receptor beta chains from one sample, sequenced in a study of shared T cell receptors in the human thymus. Only in-frame clones appear in the TCRdb table, and some are missing; sequencing was by immunoSEQ multiplex PCR. The sample includes 650,000 to 950,000 clones, approximately 85% of them seen just once. These same records also appear under a second study, on human thymus T cells.

The sequenced material came from thymocytes. All receptors derive from a girl in the first two years of life with a congenital heart defect.

V gene TRBV9 combines with J gene TRBJ2-1; D is ambiguous. This CDR3 contains 14 residues. Trimming left V 3 bases short and J 0 bases short, with 7 bases between. Germline CDR1 SGDLS, CDR2 YYNGEE. CDR3 bases: TGTGCCAGCAGCGAAAGTAGCTCCTACAATGAGCAGTTCTTC. Protein: CASSESSSYNEQFF.

The rearrangement uses TRBV19 and TRBJ2-6; D might be TRBD2 (5 bases). V shed 5 bases and J shed 1 base, with 18 bases lying between them. The germline CDR1 and CDR2 sequences are LNHDA and SQIVND (reference sequence). The length of the CDR3 is 18 residues. CDR3 region: CASSAHERSGSGANVLTF. The CDR3 DNA is TGTGCCAGTAGTGCCCACGAGCGATCGGGATCTGGGGCCAACGTCCTGACTTTC.

The V call is TRBV5-4, the J call TRBJ1-4; TRBD1 aligns across 9 bases. Germline V lookup: CDR1 SGHNT, CDR2 YYREEE (reference sequence). The length of the CDR3 is 15 residues. V lost 4 bases and J lost 6; bases outside the gene matches: 7. Written as DNA, the CDR3 is TGTGCCAGCAGCAGGGACAGGGTAGTGGATGAAAAACTGTTTTTT. Translated: CASSRDRVVDEKLFF.

This rearrangement joins TRBV10-3 to TRBJ2-3, with 7 bases fitting TRBD2. The CDR3 runs to 15 residues. The germline gives CDR1 ENHRY, CDR2 SYGVKD. V shed 2 bases and J 0 bases; nucleotides not matched to a gene: 2. The CDR3 sequence: CAISETGGSTDTQYF. The CDR3 DNA reads TGTGCCATCAGTGAGACGGGGGGTAGCACAGATACGCAGTATTTT.

This chain uses TRBV2 with TRBJ2-7; D possibly corresponds to TRBD2 (6 bases). The germline gives CDR1 SNHLY, CDR2 FYNNEI. This CDR3 has 13 amino acids. Trimming took 6 bases from V and 1 from J, leaving 10 bases between them. CDR3 sequence (DNA): TGTGCCAGCAGGGGACTTCTTTCCTACGAGCAGTACTTC. Protein sequence: CASRGLLSYEQYF.

The chain employs TRBV6-5 and TRBJ1-2, with a possible D match to TRBD1 (5 bases). CDR1 is MNHEY, CDR2 SVGAGI, per germline. The CDR3 length is 14 residues. V was clipped by 0 bases and J by 5 bases, with 10 bases between them. The CDR3 DNA is TGTGCCAGCAGTTACTCGCATGGGGGGTATGGCTACACCTTC. Translation: CASSYSHGGYGYTF.

The chain recombines TRBV2 with TRBJ2-5, with TRBD1 as a possible D gene (5 bases). TRBJ2-7 explains the end of the DNA better; the J call may be wrong. Looked up from germline, CDR1 is SNHLY and CDR2 is FYNNEI. This CDR3 spans 18 amino acids. CDR3 bases: TGTGCCAGCAGTGAAGCTTATACAGGTATCAACCTCACCTACGAGCAGTACTTC. Its translation is CASSEAYTGINLTYEQYF.

The chain uses TRBV11-2 and TRBJ2-2, with a weak D call TRBD2 (5 bases). The length of the CDR3 is 17 residues. The germline V and J ends were trimmed by 2 bases and 0 bases, with 13 bases remaining between them. Germline assignment: CDR1 SGHAT and CDR2 FQNNGV. DNA for the CDR3: TGTGCCAGCAGCTTAATGGGTGCGGGCCCGAACACCGGGGAGCTGTTTTTT. Protein sequence: CASSLMGAGPNTGELFF.

The chain employs TRBV7-6 and TRBJ1-1; D gene ambiguous. Germline-derived CDR1 and CDR2 are SGHVS and FNYEAQ. With 1 base removed from V and 7 bases from J, the gap between germline ends came to 7 bases. The CDR3 covers 12 residues. The CDR3 nucleotides are TGTGCCAGCAGCTTAGGCCAGAATGAAGCTTTCTTT. It translates to CASSLGQNEAFF. The full variable domain, completed using reference TRBV7-6 and TRBJ1-1, is GAGVSQSPRYKVTKRGQDVALRCDPISGHVSLYWYRQALGQGPEFLTYFNYEAQQDKSGLPNDRFSAERPEGSISTLTIQRTEQRDSAMYRCASSLGQNEAFFGQGTRLTVV.

This clone occurred once. The chain recombines TRBV7-9 with TRBJ2-3; 11 positions match TRBD2. The V and J ends lost 6 bases and 0 bases, in that order; junction bases with no gene match: 14. Per the germline V gene, CDR1 is SEHNR and CDR2 is FQNEAQ (reference sequence). The CDR3 runs 19 residues. CDR3 sequence reads: CASSPLAGGPTPSTDTQYF. CDR3 nucleotides: TGTGCCAGCAGTCCCTTAGCGGGGGGGCCGACTCCTAGCACAGATACGCAGTATTTT.

CDR3 in amino acids: CASSEPTEHQPQHF. The CDR3 bases are TGTGCCAGCAGTGAGCCCACAGAACATCAGCCCCAGCATTTT. The chain has TRBV6-1 and TRBJ1-5; unclear D gene. V shed 3 bases and J shed 5 bases, with 11 bases lying between them. Germline V gene lookup returns CDR1 MNHNS and CDR2 SASEGT. CDR3 length: 14 amino acids.

J is TRBJ2-7 and V is TRBV5-6; 10 bases map to TRBD1. Germline trimming cut 4 bases from V and 6 bases from J; bases unmatched to any gene: 22. CDR1 and CDR2 from the germline V gene are SGHDT and YYEEEE. CDR3 length equals 19 residues. The CDR3, as DNA: TGTGCCAGCAGCCTCCACAGGTTTGGGGGGACAGGGGAGGATTGCGAGCAGTACTTC. Translated: CASSLHRFGGTGEDCEQYF.

The chain has TRBV4-1 and TRBJ2-7; a possible D gene is TRBD1 (6 bases). The CDR3 sequence is 15 residues long. CDR1 is MGHRA and CDR2 is YSYEKL in the germline V gene. V was pared by 2 bases and J by 9 bases, with 20 bases between. This chain's CDR3 is CASSQTPTGPDGQYF. CDR3 coding DNA: TGCGCCAGCAGCCAAACTCCGACAGGTCCCGACGGGCAGTACTTC.

The chain has TRBV4-2 and TRBJ1-4; D possibly corresponds to TRBD1 (5 bases). V lost 1 base and J 7 bases, leaving 10 bases between the germline ends. The CDR3 is made up of 14 amino acids. CDR1 and CDR2 from the germline V gene are LGHNA and YNFKEQ. CDR3 coding DNA: TGTGCCAGCAGCCAAGTGGGGGGGAGTGAAAAACTGTTTTTT. Translation: CASSQVGGSEKLFF.

The chain uses TRBV19 and TRBJ1-6; 10 nucleotides match TRBD1. V was pared by 4 bases and J by 2 bases, with 5 bases of the junction left unmatched. The length of the CDR3 is 17 residues. Looked up from germline, CDR1 is LNHDA and CDR2 is SQIVND (reference sequence). The CDR3 nucleotides read TGTGCCAGTAGTAGAGGGACAGGGGCCCCCTATAATTCACCCCTCCACTTT. Encoded protein: CASSRGTGAPYNSPLHF.

The chain uses TRBV27 and TRBJ2-3; D is perhaps TRBD1 (6 bases). The CDR3 extends over 13 amino acids. CDR1 MNHEY and CDR2 SMNVEV come from the germline V gene (reference sequence). V was clipped by 8 bases and J by 1 base, with 10 bases between them. The CDR3 nucleotides read TGTGCCAGCCGACAGGAGGGCACAGATACGCAGTATTTT. Amino acids: CASRQEGTDTQYF.

This clone appeared once. The V call is TRBV6-1, the J call TRBJ1-1, with D uncertain. Germline assignment: CDR1 MNHNS and CDR2 SASEGT. The germline V and J ends were trimmed by 3 bases and 8 bases, with 19 bases remaining between them. The CDR3 is 15 residues long. The CDR3 sequence: CASSEGGEVRTEAFF. In DNA form, the CDR3 reads TGTGCCAGCAGTGAGGGCGGGGAGGTTAGAACCGAAGCTTTCTTT.

The rearrangement joins TRBV27 to TRBJ2-7, with 8 positions matching TRBD2. The germline CDR1 and CDR2 sequences are MNHEY and SMNVEV (reference sequence). Unmatched junction bases numbered 8, after V lost 5 bases and J lost 2 bases. This CDR3 region has 15 residues. The CDR3 DNA reads TGTGCCAGCAGTGCTAGCGGGCTTGGGGCCTACGAGCAGTACTTC. Amino acid sequence: CASSASGLGAYEQYF.

This clone appeared a single time. V and J are TRBV9 and TRBJ2-1; 7 nucleotides align to TRBD2. V lost 1 base, J lost 2 bases, and 6 bases stayed unmatched. The germline CDR1 and CDR2 sequences are SGDLS and YYNGEE. The CDR3 spans 16 residues. The CDR3 nucleotides are TGTGCCAGCAGCGTACCGTTAGCGGGTCCCTACAATGAGCAGTTCTTC. This sequence encodes CASSVPLAGPYNEQFF.